This T cell receptor beta chain stems from a study of blood T cell repertoires in COVID-19. This CDR3 is 15 amino acids long. V lost 5 bases to trimming and J lost 8 bases; unmatched junction nucleotides: 8. Per germline, CDR1 SGHAT and CDR2 FQDESV (reference sequence). Repertoires were generated with immunoSEQ multiplex PCR, while TCRdb's copy carries only in-frame clones and drops some. The table lists approximately 160,000 clones, about 88% of them singletons. The clonotype comes from a woman aged 80 or over with acute or convalescent COVID-19. Sequencing was done on a sample of peripheral blood. The genes are TRBV11-1 and TRBJ2-1, with TRBD2 identical over 11 bases. Here the CDR3 reads CASSMTSGDRDEQFF. In nucleotides, the CDR3 is TGTGCCAGCAGCATGACTAGCGGGGACCGGGATGAGCAGTTCTTC.